Included here is one T cell receptor (beta chain) sequence, with context. The record originates from a study of blood T cell repertoires in COVID-19. The overall study: From the United States, Italy and Spain came samples of acute and convalescent COVID-19.

The method was immunoSEQ multiplex PCR; TCRdb's version includes in-frame clones alone and lacks a portion of them. The sample has approximately 98,000 clones; about 81% are singletons. The CDR3 length is 14 residues. Trimming removed 5 bases at V and 6 bases at J, with 16 bases between. CDR1 is SGHTA, CDR2 FQGNSA, per germline. The origin of this receptor is a man at least 80 years old with acute or convalescent COVID-19. The material sequenced was peripheral blood. V and J are TRBV7-2 and TRBJ1-2, with D uncertain. Written as DNA, the CDR3 is TGTGCCAGCAGCCGGCGACAAGCTACCGATGGCTACACCTTC. Amino acid sequence: CASSRRQATDGYTF.